This T cell receptor (beta chain) was sequenced for a study of cytomegalovirus exposure and HLA in healthy donors listed by TCRdb under 2017. About the full investigation: An earlier analysis of approximately 600 of the donors reported 276 Gb of sequence data and some 100 million unique TCR beta sequences from about 180 million T cells. All discovery cohort repertoires had been generated on a single sequencing platform. The study used immunosequencing to profile the T cell repertoires of approximately 630 subjects and linked those repertoires to cytomegalovirus serostatus. Alongside the repertoire data, information on donor age, sex, ethnicity and CMV serostatus was compiled. Among about 390 genotyped donors of the cohort, an average of around 240,000 unique TCR beta nucleotide sequences were sequenced per donor, approximately 20% of them non-productive. An early release covering 500 to 750 HLA-typed donors comprised about 310 gigabases of sequencing data and approximately 80 million unique TCR sequences. Class I and class II HLA loci were covered by the typing at four-digit resolution. A handful of DR-DQ haplotypes were handled as single units for association and clustering because linkage in the cohort was strong. The study aimed to test whether cataloging public T cell receptors could reveal signatures of past pathogen exposure. A later analysis re-analyzed previously published TCR beta repertoires from hundreds of donors and added high-resolution HLA genotyping to study TCR occurrence patterns. Typing coverage varied by locus: roughly 620-640 donors for A, B, C, DRB1 and DQB1; approximately 500 for DQA1; about 590 for DPA1; around 450 for DPB1. The later analysis used no new phenotypic data to find candidate immune exposures, relying instead on TCR beta sequences and their occurrence across donors. To predict cytomegalovirus infection status, the study combined high-throughput TCR immunosequencing, statistical association of individual TCRs with disease status, and machine learning. A later genetic analysis took genome-wide SNP genotypes for about 55% of the roughly 670 donors and used that subset as a discovery cohort. In an earlier analysis of 500 to 650 of the donors, high-throughput TCR beta sequencing was used to judge whether each TCR beta V gene segment behaved as functional or pseudogenic. Of the approximately 400 genotyped donors, 65% to 90% fell in the genetic ancestry cluster associated with self-reported Caucasian donors. Besides the first cohort of approximately 710 subjects, a separate validation cohort made up of 90 to 150 different subjects was used.

Study-wide findings and limitations: For the cohort, immune exposure information was limited to CMV serostatus. Three of the identified cytomegalovirus-associated TCR beta chains were confirmed in vitro to be specific for cytomegalovirus antigens. A later analysis associated roughly 17,000 TCR beta sequences with specific HLA alleles at a false discovery rate of 0.05. According to the authors, the approach could potentially be generalized to other disease states and immunological phenotypes. In a later analysis, HLA-associated TCR beta chains showed more clonal expansion and lower generation probabilities than non-associated chains that were equally common. According to a later analysis, TCR association rates differed among HLA loci, with DRB1 alleles showing the most associated TCRs and HLA-C alleles showing the fewest. Linkage disequilibrium might explain the correlated functional status among segregating V segments, but an unknown experimental factor could not be excluded. When HLA alleles, especially DR and DQ, strongly co-occurred, attributing TCR associations to individual alleles was difficult. A later genetic analysis reported fewer N-insertions in productive TCRs among donors in an Asian-associated ancestry cluster than the roughly 640-donor mean. HLA typing was unavailable for some donors at each locus, so association tests used only the typed subset. According to a later analysis, parvovirus B19, influenza, CMV and Epstein-Barr virus appeared linked to several top co-occurrence clusters. A later analysis found that most CMV-associated TCR beta chains appeared HLA-restricted, with HLA associations seemingly driven largely by CMV exposure. Across donors, most TCR sequences were observed very rarely, whereas some public TCRs were present in many individuals. Because counts were too low, some 17 rarely observed V segments, including chromosome 9 orphons, were left out of the earlier analysis of over 550 of the donors. Broadly in line with IMGT annotations, most TCR beta V segments showed up in productive rearrangements about 87% or about 30% of the time in an earlier analysis of 450 to 750 of the donors. A total of about 150 TCR beta chains were listed by the study as associated with cytomegalovirus. This cohort had only TCR beta chains sequenced, and the lack of alpha or paired-chain data limited which features could be detected. The sequencing pipeline was judged likely to have produced a cluster of highly shared sequence variants as a technical artifact. A later genetic analysis associated a missense DCLRE1C variant with V-gene and J-gene trimming of TCR beta chains, and an independent cohort replicated the association. Roughly uniform sequencing depth across donors was assumed in presence/absence analyses, although this assumption may not hold. A further reported finding was that TCR beta sequences accurately predicted the HLA-A and HLA-B alleles for most subjects in the first cohort. In both the original and validation cohorts, the classifier was reported to diagnose cytomegalovirus status with high specificity and sensitivity.

The method behind the library was the immunoSEQ multiplex PCR assay. A mixture of 60 forward primers for TCR Vbeta segments and 13 reverse primers for TCR Jbeta segments was used in the multiplex PCR. Amplification of the CDR3 region of rearranged TCR beta genes was performed with a multiplex PCR assay on genomic DNA. Amplified TCR beta libraries were sequenced as 87-base-pair reads on the Illumina HiSeq System. As for how the authors treated the data: A later analysis counted around 72 million unique TCR beta chains across the 700 or so repertoires, and around 9.9 million of these chains were shared by at least two donors. Raw reads were error-corrected and collapsed into unique sequences by a nearest-neighbor algorithm in which closely related sequences were merged to remove PCR and sequencing errors. V, D and J gene segments were assigned by aligning CDR3 sequences to IMGT reference sequences. For a sequence to be retained, a match of at least six nucleotides to both a V gene segment and a J gene segment was required. A rearrangement counted as productive if the CDR3 had no stop codons and remained in frame with V and J, and every other rearrangement counted as non-productive. CDR3 was defined by IMGT convention, running from the second conserved V-encoded cysteine to the conserved J-encoded phenylalanine. Sequences without an unambiguous match to a single V gene segment were excluded from the earlier analysis of about 600 of the donors. An earlier analysis of some 610 of the donors called V segments functional above 56.7% productive rearrangements and segregating when the between-donor standard deviation exceeded 5%. A statistical classification framework was built for diagnosing cytomegalovirus status from the catalog of TCR beta chain sequences. A later analysis assigned V and J genes by comparing TCR nucleotide sequences with IMGT/GENE-DB human TR gene sequences. Using the TCRdist pipeline, a later analysis assigned CDR3 sequences along with most-parsimonious VDJ recombination scenarios. In a later analysis, each TCR beta chain was defined by its CDR3 amino acid sequence together with its V-gene family, and reads without a unique V-gene family were excluded. As a way to deal with suspected cross-contamination and a sequencing artifact, a later analysis dropped hundreds of nucleotide sequences that were highly shared and had low generation probability. In a later analysis, a clonal expansion index was calculated for each public chain from normalized within-repertoire ranks of inferred template counts. In a later analysis, generation probabilities were computed with a VDJ recombination model fitted to out-of-frame rearrangements, and the resulting probabilities were checked against IGoR. A later analysis scored TCR-TCR, TCR-HLA and TCR-CMV co-occurrence with hypergeometric tests, applying a repertoire-size bias correction to TCR pairs. In a later analysis, false discovery rates were estimated by permuting HLA or CMV assignments 20 times. A later analysis grouped co-occurring TCRs with DBSCAN, adding TCRdist sequence similarity when clustering within HLA-allele-positive subsets. Co-occurrence clustering excluded repertoires with fewer than 30,000 or more than 120,000 public chains, plus five with anomalous nucleotide sharing. Here the immuneACCESS table is served through TCRdb, limited to in-frame sequences with V and J called. Missing clones are a known gap in these copies; in checked studies unresolved V genes cover under half, and the rest lacks a known reason. V, J and clone size are taken as reported in that table, and D and trimming were inferred from the DNA itself. This sample has under 200,000 clones in its table, and roughly 80% of those were observed once. About 1.4% of the sample goes to the ten largest clones.

Regarding this clone: Its antigen has not been determined. The junction departs from the called germline gene at one end, perhaps through a read error.

The cohort comprised hundreds of healthy bone marrow donors. Cohort members were all nominally healthy when sampled, although unrecorded immune exposures were likely present. The donor tested CMV seronegative, placing the donor among the 350 or so seronegative members of the cohort. Each donor provided a peripheral blood sample, and peripheral blood mononuclear cells were used for TCR beta sequencing. Genomic DNA was extracted from the blood cell samples with the Qiagen DNeasy Blood Extraction Kit. This receptor was taken from a young woman in good health and CMV-seronegative. The sequenced material came from PBMCs.

The bases are TGTGCCAGCAGCTTCGGGGGAACCACCATATATTTT. It encodes CASSFGGTTIYF. The chain is assembled from TRBV28 and TRBJ1-3; TRBD1 could be the D gene, as 5 bases match. From cysteine to phenylalanine, the CDR3 is 12 amino acids long. Only the CDR3 region is kept as DNA, spanning 36 bases read in frame from base 1. The germline V gene provides CDR1 MDHEN and CDR2 SYDVKM.